This T cell receptor (beta chain) emerged from a study of blood T cell repertoires in COVID-19. Whole-study context: The origin of the acute and convalescent COVID-19 samples was the United States, Italy and Spain.

Only in-frame clones appear in the TCRdb table, and some are missing; sequencing was by immunoSEQ multiplex PCR. Of fewer than 70,000 clones listed, approximately 91% were seen once; the top ten hold roughly 8.8%. With 0 bases removed from V and 4 bases from J, the gap between germline ends came to 9 bases. The CDR3 has 14 residues. Germline CDR1 is LGHDT and CDR2 is YNNKEL (reference sequence). This TCR was sampled from a woman aged 65 to 85 with active COVID-19. Sequenced material: peripheral blood. This chain links TRBV3-1 (or the pseudogene TRBV3-2) with TRBJ1-1, with D hard to call. Here the CDR3 DNA reads TGTGCCAGCAGCCAAGATTTGCAACTCACTGAAGCTTTCTTT. Encoded protein: CASSQDLQLTEAFF.